This is a list of T cell receptor beta chains from one sample in a study of cytotoxic CD8 clonotypes in ibrutinib-treated CLL. Data came from immunoSEQ multiplex PCR; TCRdb stores just in-frame clones and leaves some out. The table lists 150,000 or so clones, about 80% of them singletons. The specimen comprised PBMCs, sampled after 24 months of ibrutinib treatment. The source is a human donor with chronic lymphocytic leukemia. Each CDR3 is given with its conserved first and last residue. The D gene is left open where the match is weak. Only some rows state a clone size, as once, few, many or a class for expanded clones.

16,TRBJ1-5,.,.,TRBV7-9,TGTGCCAGCAGCTTAGCGTACGGGGCATTTAATCAGCCCCAGCATTTT,CASSLAYGAFNQPQHF
16,TRBJ2-5,TRBD2,.,TRBV5-1,TGCGCCAGCAGCTTGGGCCCAGCGGGGGGACAAGAGACCCAGTACTTC,CASSLGPAGGQETQYF
13,TRBJ1-5,.,.,TRBV7-6,TGTGCCAGCAGCTTAAGAGGGGGTCAGCCCCAGCATTTT,CASSLRGGQPQHF
14,TRBJ2-7,TRBD2,.,TRBV5-1,TGCGCCAGCAGCTTCGGACTAGCACAAGACGAGCAGTACTTC,CASSFGLAQDEQYF
13,TRBJ2-7,TRBD1,.,TRBV6-1,TGTGCCAGCAGTTTGGACAGGCCCTACGAGCAGTACTTC,CASSLDRPYEQYF
14,TRBJ2-7,.,.,TRBV15,TGTGCCACCAGCAGAGGGGGTGGGAGCTACGAGCAGTACTTC,CATSRGGGSYEQYF
13,TRBJ1-1,.,.,TRBV7-3,TGTGCCAGCAGCCAGCTTGGGGGGACTGAAGCTTTCTTT,CASSQLGGTEAFF
16,TRBJ2-3,TRBD2,.,TRBV5-1,TGCGCCAGCGGCGTTCGTAGCGGGAGTGTCGGCGATACGCAGTATTTT,CASGVRSGSVGDTQYF
15,TRBJ2-1,TRBD2,.,TRBV19,TGTGCCAGTACCCCTCGGGCGGGGGGGCATGATGAGCAGTTCTTC,CASTPRAGGHDEQFF
13,TRBJ1-1,.,.,TRBV10-3,TGTGCCATCAGACGGGACGGGAACACTGAAGCTTTCTTT,CAIRRDGNTEAFF
17,TRBJ1-3,TRBD1,.,TRBV4-2,TGTGCCAGCAGCCGGACCGCAGACAGGGGCTCTGGAAACACCATATATTTT,CASSRTADRGSGNTIYF
11,TRBJ2-7,.,once,TRBV27,TGTGCCAGCGCCGGGGGGCCCGAGCAGTACTTC,CASAGGPEQYF
18,TRBJ2-5,TRBD1,.,TRBV7-2,TGTGCCAGCAGTCGAAACGCCCACTTACAGGGGAAGGGAGAGACCCAGTACTTC,CASSRNAHLQGKGETQYF
15,TRBJ2-7,.,.,TRBV11-2,TGTGCCAGCAGCTTAGAGGGGCAACTGCCCTACGAGCAGTACTTC,CASSLEGQLPYEQYF
16,TRBJ2-4,.,.,TRBV7-2,TGTGCCAGCAGCTTAGGGGGGACCTTAGCCAAAAACATTCAGTACTTC,CASSLGGTLAKNIQYF
18,TRBJ2-7,TRBD2,.,TRBV5-1,TGCGCCAGCAGCTTGGGGCCCGGGACTAGCGGGAGCTCCTACGAGCAGTACTTC,CASSLGPGTSGSSYEQYF
14,TRBJ2-7,.,.,TRBV11-2,TGTGCCAGCAGCTTATCGGCAGGGACCTACGAGCAGTACTTC,CASSLSAGTYEQYF
14,TRBJ1-4,TRBD1,.,TRBV6-5,TGTGCCAGCAGTTACTCCCAGGGGGGTCGTAAACTGTTTTTT,CASSYSQGGRKLFF
15,TRBJ2-1,.,once,TRBV7-3,TGTGCCAGCAGCTCTCGCGCACAAGGTTACAATGAGCAGTTCTTC,CASSSRAQGYNEQFF
14,TRBJ1-1,.,.,TRBV7-3,TGTGCCAGCAGCTTACAGGGCTTGAACACTGAAGCTTTCTTT,CASSLQGLNTEAFF
14,TRBJ2-7,.,.,TRBV7-2,TGTGCCAGCAGCTTATCCCACTCCTCCTACGAGCAGTACTTC,CASSLSHSSYEQYF
13,TRBJ2-5,.,.,TRBV30,TGTGCCTGGAACCTGAGAGAGGGGGAGACCCAGTACTTC,CAWNLREGETQYF